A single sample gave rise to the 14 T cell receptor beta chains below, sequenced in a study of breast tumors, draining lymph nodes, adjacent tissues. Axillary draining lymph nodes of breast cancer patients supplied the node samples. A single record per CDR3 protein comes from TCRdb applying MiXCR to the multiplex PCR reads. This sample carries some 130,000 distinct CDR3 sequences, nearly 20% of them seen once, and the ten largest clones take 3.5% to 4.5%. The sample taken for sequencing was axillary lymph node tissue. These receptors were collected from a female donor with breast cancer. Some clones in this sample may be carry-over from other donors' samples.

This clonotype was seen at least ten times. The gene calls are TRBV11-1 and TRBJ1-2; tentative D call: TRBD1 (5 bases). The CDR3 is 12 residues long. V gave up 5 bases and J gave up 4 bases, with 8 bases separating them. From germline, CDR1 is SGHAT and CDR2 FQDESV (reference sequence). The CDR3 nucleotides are TGTGCCAGCAGCGAAACAGGCTATGGCTACACCTTC. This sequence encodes CASSETGYGYTF.

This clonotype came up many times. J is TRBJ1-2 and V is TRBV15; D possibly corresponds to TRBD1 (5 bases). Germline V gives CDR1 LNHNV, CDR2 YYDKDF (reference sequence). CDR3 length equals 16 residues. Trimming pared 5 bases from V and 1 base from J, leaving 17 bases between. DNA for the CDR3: TGTGCCACCAGCGGACCCTTTCTGAGGGGTAACTATGGCTACACCTTC. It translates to CATSGPFLRGNYGYTF.

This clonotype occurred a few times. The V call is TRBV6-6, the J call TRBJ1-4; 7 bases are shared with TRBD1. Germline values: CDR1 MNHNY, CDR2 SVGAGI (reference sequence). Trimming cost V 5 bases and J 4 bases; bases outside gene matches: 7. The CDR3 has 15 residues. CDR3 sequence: CASSLPGGLNEKLFF. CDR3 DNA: TGTGCCAGCAGTCTCCCAGGGGGACTTAATGAAAAACTGTTTTTT.

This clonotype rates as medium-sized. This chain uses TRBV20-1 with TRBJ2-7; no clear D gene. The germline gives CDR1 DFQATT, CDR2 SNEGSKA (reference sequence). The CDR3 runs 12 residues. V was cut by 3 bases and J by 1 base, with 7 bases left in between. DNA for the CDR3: TGCAGTGCTAGTCCGGAGTCCTACGAGCAGTACTTC. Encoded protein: CSASPESYEQYF.

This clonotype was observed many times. The CDR3 loop reads CASSVAGTGGADTQYF. In nucleotides, the CDR3 is TGTGCCAGCAGCGTCGCCGGGACAGGGGGAGCAGATACGCAGTATTTT. The rearrangement joins TRBV7-8 to TRBJ2-3; TRBD1 matches 11 bases. V lost 5 bases to trimming and J lost 4 bases; unmatched junction nucleotides: 8. The CDR3 length is 16 residues. Per germline, CDR1 SGHVS and CDR2 FQNEAQ. Full variable domain (remainder filled in from reference TRBV7-8 and TRBJ2-3): GAGVSQSPRYKVAKRGQDVALRCDPISGHVSLFWYQQALGQGPEFLTYFQNEAQLDKSGLPSDRFFAERPEGSVSTLKIQRTQQEDSAVYLCASSVAGTGGADTQYFGPGTRLTVL.

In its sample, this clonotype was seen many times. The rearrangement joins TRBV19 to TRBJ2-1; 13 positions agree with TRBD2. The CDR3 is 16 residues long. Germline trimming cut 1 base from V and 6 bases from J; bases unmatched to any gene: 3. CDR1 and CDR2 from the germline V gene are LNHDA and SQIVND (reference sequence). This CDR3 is CASSIVTSGRGNEQFF. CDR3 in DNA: TGTGCCAGTAGTATAGTAACTAGCGGGAGGGGCAATGAGCAGTTCTTC.

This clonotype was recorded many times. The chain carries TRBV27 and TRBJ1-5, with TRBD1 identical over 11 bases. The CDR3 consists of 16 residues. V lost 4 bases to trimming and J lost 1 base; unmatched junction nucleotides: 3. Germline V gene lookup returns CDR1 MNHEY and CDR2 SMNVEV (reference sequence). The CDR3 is CASSWTGGVSNQPQHF. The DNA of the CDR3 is TGTGCCAGCAGTTGGACAGGGGGCGTGAGCAATCAGCCCCAGCATTTT.

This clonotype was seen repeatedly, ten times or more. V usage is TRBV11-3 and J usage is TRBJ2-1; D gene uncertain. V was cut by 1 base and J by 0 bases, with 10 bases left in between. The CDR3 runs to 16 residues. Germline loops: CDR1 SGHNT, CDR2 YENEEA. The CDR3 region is CASSLGGRLSYNEQFF. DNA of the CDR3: TGTGCCAGCAGCTTAGGGGGAAGACTCTCCTACAATGAGCAGTTCTTC.

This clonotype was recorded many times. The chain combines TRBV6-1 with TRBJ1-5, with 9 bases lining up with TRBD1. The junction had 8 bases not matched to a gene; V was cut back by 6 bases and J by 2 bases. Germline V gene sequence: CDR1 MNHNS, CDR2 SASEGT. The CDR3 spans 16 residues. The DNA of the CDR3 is TGTGCCAGCAGGGATAGACAGGGGGGGGGCAATCAGCCCCAGCATTTT. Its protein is CASRDRQGGGNQPQHF.

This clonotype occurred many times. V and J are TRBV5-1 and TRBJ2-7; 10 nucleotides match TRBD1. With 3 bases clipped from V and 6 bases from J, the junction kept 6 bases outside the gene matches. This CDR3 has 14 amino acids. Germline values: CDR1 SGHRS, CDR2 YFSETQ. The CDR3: CASSSGQGIREQYF. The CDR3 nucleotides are TGCGCCAGCAGCTCGGGACAGGGGATCCGCGAGCAGTACTTC.

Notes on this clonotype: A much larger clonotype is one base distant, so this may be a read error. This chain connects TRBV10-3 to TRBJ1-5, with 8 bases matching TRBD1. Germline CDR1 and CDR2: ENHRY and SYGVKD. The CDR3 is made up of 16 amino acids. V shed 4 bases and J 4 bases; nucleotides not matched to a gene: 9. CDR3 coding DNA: TGTGCCATCAGTGGTTTTGGGACAGGAGAAAATCAGCCCCAGCATTTT. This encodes CAISGFGTGENQPQHF.

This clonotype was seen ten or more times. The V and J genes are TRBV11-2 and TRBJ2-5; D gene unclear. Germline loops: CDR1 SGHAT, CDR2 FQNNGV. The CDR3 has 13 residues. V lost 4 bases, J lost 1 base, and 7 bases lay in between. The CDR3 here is CASSSGAQETQYF. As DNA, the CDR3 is TGTGCCAGCAGCTCGGGCGCCCAAGAGACCCAGTACTTC.

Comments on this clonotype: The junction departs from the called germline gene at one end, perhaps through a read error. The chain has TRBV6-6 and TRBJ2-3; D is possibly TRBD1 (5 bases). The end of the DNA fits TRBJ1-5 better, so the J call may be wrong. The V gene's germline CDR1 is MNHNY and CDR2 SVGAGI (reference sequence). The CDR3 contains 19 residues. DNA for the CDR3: TGTGCCAGCAGTCACTCGGCTAGCGGGGCACCCGCTAGCACAGATACGCAGCATTTT. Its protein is CASSHSASGAPASTDTQHF.

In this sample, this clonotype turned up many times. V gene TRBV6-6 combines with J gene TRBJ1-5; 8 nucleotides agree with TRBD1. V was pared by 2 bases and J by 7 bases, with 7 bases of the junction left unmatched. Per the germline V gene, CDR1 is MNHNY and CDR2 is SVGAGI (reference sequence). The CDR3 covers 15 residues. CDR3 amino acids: CASSYAGGADQPQHF. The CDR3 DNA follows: TGTGCCAGCAGTTACGCAGGGGGCGCTGACCAGCCCCAGCATTTT.